The 6 T cell receptor beta chains in this list originate from one sample, sequenced in a study of blood T cell repertoires in COVID-19. TCRdb's copy holds only in-frame clones and misses some; the assay was immunoSEQ multiplex PCR. The sample comprises some 160,000 clones, more than 65% of which are singletons, and around 14% rests with the top ten. The source material was peripheral blood. Receptors originate from a woman of 80 years or more with acute or convalescent COVID-19.

The chain couples TRBV19 to TRBJ1-5; D not resolved. V lost 6 bases and J 0 bases, leaving 9 bases between the germline ends. This CDR3 has 14 residues. CDR1 is LNHDA and CDR2 is SQIVND in the germline V gene (reference sequence). Written as DNA, the CDR3 is TGTGCCAGTAGAGCGGTTAATAGCAATCAGCCCCAGCATTTT. Protein: CASRAVNSNQPQHF.

The chain employs TRBV6-1 and TRBJ1-3; D perhaps matches TRBD1 (5 bases). Germline lookup yields CDR1 MNHNS and CDR2 SASEGT. The CDR3 has 15 residues. V gave up 0 bases and J gave up 3 bases, with 9 bases separating them. The chain's CDR3 is CASSEAPQGGNTIYF. In DNA form, the CDR3 reads TGTGCCAGCAGTGAAGCGCCCCAGGGTGGAAACACCATATATTTT.

V usage is TRBV5-4 and J usage is TRBJ2-7, with 9 bases that match TRBD2. V lost 4 bases, J lost 0 bases, and 8 bases stayed unmatched. The CDR3 runs 16 residues. CDR1 is SGHNT, CDR2 YYREEE, per germline (reference sequence). DNA for the CDR3: TGTGCCAGCAGCCTCGGGTTAGCGGGAGTCTCCTACGAGCAGTACTTC. Residues: CASSLGLAGVSYEQYF.

V is TRBV6-6 and J is TRBJ2-4, with D perhaps TRBD1 (6 bases). CDR3 length equals 17 residues. V lost 5 bases to trimming and J lost 0 bases, with 17 bases between them. Germline V lookup: CDR1 MNHNY, CDR2 SVGAGI (reference sequence). The CDR3 nucleotides read TGTGCCAGCAGTCCCTCCCGAGGGGGTTTAGCCAAAAACATTCAGTACTTC. It is translated as CASSPSRGGLAKNIQYF.

This chain joins TRBV14 and TRBJ1-2, with D maybe TRBD1 (6 bases). This CDR3 is 14 amino acids long. V dropped 2 bases and J dropped 7 bases, with 14 bases sitting between them. Germline CDR1 reads SGHDN; CDR2 reads FVKESK. This chain's CDR3 is CASSQRQGFSGYTF. CDR3 in DNA: TGTGCCAGCAGCCAACGTCAGGGGTTCTCTGGCTACACCTTC.

This chain joins TRBV19 and TRBJ1-1, with TRBD1 as a possible D gene (5 bases). CDR3 length: 13 amino acids. V lost 5 bases and J 1 base, leaving 8 bases between the germline ends. Germline assignment: CDR1 LNHDA and CDR2 SQIVND (reference sequence). As DNA, the CDR3 is TGTGCCAGTAGTGCGGGACCGAACACTGAAGCTTTCTTT. Protein product: CASSAGPNTEAFF.